This T cell receptor (beta chain) was captured by sequencing in a study of neurological immune-mediated disorders. Study-level findings and limits: Falling below healthy controls, multiple sclerosis showed the least TCR clonal expansion, while HTLV-1-associated myelopathy showed the most.

Each TCR transcript was tagged with a 10-nucleotide random UMI during 5'RACE. TCRdb re-called the 5' RACE reads with MiXCR, one entry per CDR3 protein. The sample lists some 66,000 distinct CDR3 sequences, 4.5% occurring once. The CDR3 runs 15 residues. The J segment lost 4 bases and the V segment lost 5 bases, leaving 11 bases of the junction unmatched. Germline CDR1 and CDR2: DFQATT and SNEGSKA (reference sequence). The sample holds many counts of this clonotype. What it binds is not known. The rearrangement uses TRBV20-1 and TRBJ1-1; 9 bases agree with TRBD1. The receptor comes from a man aged 25 to 45 with multiple sclerosis. Specimen: PBMCs. The CDR3 spells CSAVTGGAGGTEAFF. In DNA, the CDR3 is TGCAGTGCTGTTACAGGGGGCGCGGGGGGCACTGAAGCTTTCTTT.